This TCR beta chain was retrieved from a study of tumor-infiltrating lymphocytes in primary liver carcinoma. Study summary: Each sample had roughly 3.65 to 8 million productive TCRbeta reads regardless of tissue type. The study's findings and limits: It was observed that only about 7-25% of the top clones appeared in every one of the five tumor regions.

This clonotype was detected only once. The antigen is not known. DNA and RNA were both co-extracted from approximately 20-30 mg of bulk tissue that had not been sorted. Starting from 500 ng of total RNA, TCR beta cDNA was produced with a primer in the constant region. Employing slightly modified ARM-PCR, three nested multiplex PCR rounds were run, and these gave rise to the TCR beta libraries. In TCRdb, the multiplex PCR reads were re-called with MiXCR into one record per CDR3 protein. Among 100,000 to 150,000 distinct CDR3 sequences listed, around 64% were seen once. The TCR originated in a woman aged 60-75 years with primary liver carcinoma and hepatitis B virus infection. Sequenced input: liver tumor tissue from sampling region 3. As to subset: tumor region T3, left-lateral pole.

The CDR3 sequence: CTYSIAGGTGDTQYF. CDR3 coding DNA: TGTACCTACTCTATAGCGGGAGGGACCGGGGATACGCAGTATTTT. The chain carries TRBV30 and TRBJ2-3; TRBD2 aligns across 11 bases. The CDR3 runs to 15 residues. In germline, CDR1 is GTSNPN, CDR2 SVGIG (reference sequence).